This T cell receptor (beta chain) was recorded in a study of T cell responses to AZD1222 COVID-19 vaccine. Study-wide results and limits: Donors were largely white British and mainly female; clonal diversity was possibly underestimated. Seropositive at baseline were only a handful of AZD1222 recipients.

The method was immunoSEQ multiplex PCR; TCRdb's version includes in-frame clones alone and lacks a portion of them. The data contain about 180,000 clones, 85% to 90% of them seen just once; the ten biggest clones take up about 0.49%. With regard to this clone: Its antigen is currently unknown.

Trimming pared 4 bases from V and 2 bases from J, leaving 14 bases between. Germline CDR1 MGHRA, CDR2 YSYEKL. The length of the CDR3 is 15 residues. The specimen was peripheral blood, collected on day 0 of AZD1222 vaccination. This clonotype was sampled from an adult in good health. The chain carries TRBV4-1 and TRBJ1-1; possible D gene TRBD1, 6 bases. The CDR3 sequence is CASSPLGQTNTEAFF. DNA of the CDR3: TGCGCCAGCAGCCCCCTGGGACAAACTAACACTGAAGCTTTCTTT.